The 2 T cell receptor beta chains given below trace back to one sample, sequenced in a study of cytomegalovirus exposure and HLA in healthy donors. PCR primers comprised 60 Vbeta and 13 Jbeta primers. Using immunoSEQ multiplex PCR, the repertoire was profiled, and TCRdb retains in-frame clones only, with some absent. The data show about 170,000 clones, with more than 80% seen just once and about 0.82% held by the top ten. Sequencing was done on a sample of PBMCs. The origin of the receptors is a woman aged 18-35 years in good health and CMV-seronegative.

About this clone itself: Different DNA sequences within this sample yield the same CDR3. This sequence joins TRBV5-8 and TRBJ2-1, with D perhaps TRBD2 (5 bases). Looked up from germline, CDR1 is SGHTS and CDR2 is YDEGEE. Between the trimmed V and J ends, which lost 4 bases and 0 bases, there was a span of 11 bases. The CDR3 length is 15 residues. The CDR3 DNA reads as TGTGCCAGCAGCCGGACTGGGAGCTCCTACAATGAGCAGTTCTTC. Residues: CASSRTGSSYNEQFF.

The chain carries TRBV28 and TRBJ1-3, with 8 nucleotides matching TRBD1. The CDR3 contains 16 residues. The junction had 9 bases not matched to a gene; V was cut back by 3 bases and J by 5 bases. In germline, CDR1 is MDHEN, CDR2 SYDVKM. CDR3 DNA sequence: TGTGCCAGCAGTTTTGTCACCGGGGACAGGAGAAACACCATATATTTT. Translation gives CASSFVTGDRRNTIYF.